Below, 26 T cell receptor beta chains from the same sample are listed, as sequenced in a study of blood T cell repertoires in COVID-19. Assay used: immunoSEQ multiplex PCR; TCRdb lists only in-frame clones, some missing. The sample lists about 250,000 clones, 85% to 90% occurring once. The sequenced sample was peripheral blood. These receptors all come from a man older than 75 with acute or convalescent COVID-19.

The CDR3 reads CASSGGRWETQYF. The CDR3 nucleotides are TGTGCCAGCAGCGGTGGGCGTTGGGAGACCCAGTACTTC. The rearrangement joins TRBV9 to TRBJ2-5; D is undetermined. V was cut by 3 bases and J by 5 bases, with 11 bases left in between. This CDR3 is 13 amino acids long. Germline V gene lookup returns CDR1 SGDLS and CDR2 YYNGEE. Supplemented by reference TRBV9 and TRBJ2-5, the full variable domain reads DSGVTQTPKHLITATGQRVTLRCSPRSGDLSVYWYQQSLDQGLQFLIQYYNGEERAKGNILERFSAQQFPDLHSELNLSSLELGDSALYFCASSGGRWETQYFGPGTRLLVL.

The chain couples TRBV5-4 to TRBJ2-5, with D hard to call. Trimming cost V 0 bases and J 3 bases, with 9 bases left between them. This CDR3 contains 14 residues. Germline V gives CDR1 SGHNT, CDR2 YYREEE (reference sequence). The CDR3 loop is CASSLDGRKETQYF. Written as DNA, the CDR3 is TGTGCCAGCAGCTTGGATGGCAGAAAAGAGACCCAGTACTTC.

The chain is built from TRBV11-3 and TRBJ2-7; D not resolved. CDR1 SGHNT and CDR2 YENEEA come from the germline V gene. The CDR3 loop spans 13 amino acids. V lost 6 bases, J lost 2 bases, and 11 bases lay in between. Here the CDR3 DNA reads TGTGCCAGCAGTCGCGCCCCGACCTACGAGCAGTACTTC. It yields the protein CASSRAPTYEQYF.

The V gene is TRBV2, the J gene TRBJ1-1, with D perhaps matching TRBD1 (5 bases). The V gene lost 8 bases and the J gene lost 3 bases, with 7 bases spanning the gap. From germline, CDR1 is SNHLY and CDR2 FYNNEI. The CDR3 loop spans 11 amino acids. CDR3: CASLTDTEAFF. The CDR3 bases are TGTGCCAGCTTGACAGACACTGAAGCTTTCTTT.

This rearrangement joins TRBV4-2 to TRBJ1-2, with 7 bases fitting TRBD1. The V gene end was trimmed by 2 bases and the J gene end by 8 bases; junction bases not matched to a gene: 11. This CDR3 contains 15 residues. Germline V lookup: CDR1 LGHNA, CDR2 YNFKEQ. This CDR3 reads CASSQSSGTAVGYTF. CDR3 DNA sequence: TGTGCCAGCAGCCAATCCTCCGGGACAGCCGTGGGCTACACCTTC.

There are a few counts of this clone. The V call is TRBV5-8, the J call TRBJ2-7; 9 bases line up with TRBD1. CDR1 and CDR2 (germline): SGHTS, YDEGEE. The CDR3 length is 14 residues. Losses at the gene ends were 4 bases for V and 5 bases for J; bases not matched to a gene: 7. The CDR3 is CASSGGDRVNEQYF. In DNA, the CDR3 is TGTGCCAGCAGCGGGGGGGACAGGGTAAACGAGCAGTACTTC.

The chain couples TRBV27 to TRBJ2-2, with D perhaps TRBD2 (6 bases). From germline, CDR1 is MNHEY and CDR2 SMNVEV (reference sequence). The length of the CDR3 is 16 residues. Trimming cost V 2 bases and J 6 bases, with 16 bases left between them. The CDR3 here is CASSLRNGRRAGELFF. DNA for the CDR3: TGTGCCAGCAGTTTACGGAACGGGAGAAGAGCCGGGGAGCTGTTTTTT.

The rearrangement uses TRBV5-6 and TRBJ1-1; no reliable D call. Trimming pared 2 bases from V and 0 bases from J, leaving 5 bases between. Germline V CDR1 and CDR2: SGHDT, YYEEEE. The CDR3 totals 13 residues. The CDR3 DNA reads TGTGCCAGCAGCTTTCAAATGAACACTGAAGCTTTCTTT. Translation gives CASSFQMNTEAFF.

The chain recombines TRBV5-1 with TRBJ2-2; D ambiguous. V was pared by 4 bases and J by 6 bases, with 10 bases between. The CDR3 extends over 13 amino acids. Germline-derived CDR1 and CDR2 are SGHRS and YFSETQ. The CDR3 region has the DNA TGCGCCAGCAGCCGTCCGCAGGCCGGGGAGCTGTTTTTT. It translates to CASSRPQAGELFF.

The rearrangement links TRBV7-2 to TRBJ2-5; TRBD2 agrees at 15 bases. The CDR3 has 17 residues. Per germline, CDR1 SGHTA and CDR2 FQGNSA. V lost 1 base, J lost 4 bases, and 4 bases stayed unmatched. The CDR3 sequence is CASSLGGLAGGRETQYF. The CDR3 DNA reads TGTGCCAGCAGCTTAGGGGGACTAGCGGGAGGTAGAGAGACCCAGTACTTC. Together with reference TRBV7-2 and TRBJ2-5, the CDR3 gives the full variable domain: GAGVSQSPSNKVTEKGKDVELRCDPISGHTALYWYRQSLGQGLEFLIYFQGNSAPDKSGLPSDRFSAERTGGSVSTLTIQRTQQEDSAVYLCASSLGGLAGGRETQYFGPGTRLLVL.

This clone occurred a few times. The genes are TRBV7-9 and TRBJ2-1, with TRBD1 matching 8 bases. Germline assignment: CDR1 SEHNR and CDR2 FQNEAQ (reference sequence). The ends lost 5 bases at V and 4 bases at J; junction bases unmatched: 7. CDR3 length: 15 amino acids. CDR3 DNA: TGTGCCAGCAGCACTCAGGGGGCGGGGTACAATGAGCAGTTCTTC. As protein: CASSTQGAGYNEQFF.

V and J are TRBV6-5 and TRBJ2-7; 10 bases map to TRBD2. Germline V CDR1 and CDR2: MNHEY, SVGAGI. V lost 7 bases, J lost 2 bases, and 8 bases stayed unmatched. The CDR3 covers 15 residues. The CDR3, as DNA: TGTGCCAGCAAACGAGAGCGGGAGGGCCCCTACGAGCAGTACTTC. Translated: CASKREREGPYEQYF.

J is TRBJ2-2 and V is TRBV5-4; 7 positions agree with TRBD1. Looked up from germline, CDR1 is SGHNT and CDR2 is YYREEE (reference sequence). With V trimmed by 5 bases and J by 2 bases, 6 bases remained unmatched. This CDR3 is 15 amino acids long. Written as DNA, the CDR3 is TGTGCCAGCAGAGCCGGGACAGCAAACACCGGGGAGCTGTTTTTT. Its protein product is CASRAGTANTGELFF.

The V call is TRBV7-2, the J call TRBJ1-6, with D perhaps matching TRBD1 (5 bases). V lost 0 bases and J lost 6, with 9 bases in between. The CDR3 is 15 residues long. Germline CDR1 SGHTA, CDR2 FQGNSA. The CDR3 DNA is TGTGCCAGCAGCTTAGCAGGGGCGCCTAATTCACCCCTCCACTTT. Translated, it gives CASSLAGAPNSPLHF.

The CDR3 DNA reads TGTGCCAGCAGTGAATTGGGCACTAACTATGGCTACACCTTC. Protein: CASSELGTNYGYTF. The V and J genes are TRBV2 and TRBJ1-2; D is unresolved. V shed 2 bases and J shed 0 bases, with 7 bases lying between them. The CDR3 length is 14 residues. The germline gives CDR1 SNHLY, CDR2 FYNNEI. The variable domain in full, with the rest retrieved from reference TRBV2 and TRBJ1-2, is EPEVTQTPSHQVTQMGQEVILRCVPISNHLYFYWYRQILGQKVEFLVSFYNNEISEKSEIFDDQFSVERPDGSNFTLKIRSTKLEDSAMYFCASSELGTNYGYTFGSGTRLTVV.

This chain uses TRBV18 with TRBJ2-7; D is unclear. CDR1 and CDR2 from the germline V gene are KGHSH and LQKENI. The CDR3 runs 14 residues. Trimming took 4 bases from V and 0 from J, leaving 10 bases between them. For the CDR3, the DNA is TGTGCCAGCTCACTGATCCTCAGCTCCTACGAGCAGTACTTC. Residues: CASSLILSSYEQYF.

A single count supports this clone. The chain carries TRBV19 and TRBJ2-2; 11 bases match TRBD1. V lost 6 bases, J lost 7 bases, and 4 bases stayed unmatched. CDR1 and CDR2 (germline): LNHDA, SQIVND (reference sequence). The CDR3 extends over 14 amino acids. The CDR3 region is CASSGTGGFGELFF. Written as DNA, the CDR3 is TGTGCCAGTAGCGGGACAGGGGGATTCGGGGAGCTGTTTTTT.

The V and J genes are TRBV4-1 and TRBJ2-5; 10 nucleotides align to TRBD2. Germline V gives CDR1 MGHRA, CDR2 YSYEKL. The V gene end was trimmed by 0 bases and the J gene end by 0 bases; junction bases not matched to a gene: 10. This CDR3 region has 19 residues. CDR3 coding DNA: TGCGCCAGCAGCCAAGAGGTCCTAGCGGGGGCGGGGTACCAAGAGACCCAGTACTTC. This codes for CASSQEVLAGAGYQETQYF.

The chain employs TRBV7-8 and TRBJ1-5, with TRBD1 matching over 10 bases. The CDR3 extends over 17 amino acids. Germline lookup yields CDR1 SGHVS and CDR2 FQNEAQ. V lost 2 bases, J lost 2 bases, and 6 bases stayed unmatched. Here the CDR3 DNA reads TGTGCCAGCAGCTTAATGGGAGGACAGGGGGGCAATCAGCCCCAGCATTTT. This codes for CASSLMGGQGGNQPQHF.

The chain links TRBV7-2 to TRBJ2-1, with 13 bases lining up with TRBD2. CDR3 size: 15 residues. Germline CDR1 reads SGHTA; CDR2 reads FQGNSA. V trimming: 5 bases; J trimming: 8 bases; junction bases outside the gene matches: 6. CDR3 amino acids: CASSEGLAGVYEQFF. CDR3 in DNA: TGTGCCAGCAGCGAAGGACTAGCGGGAGTGTATGAGCAGTTCTTC.

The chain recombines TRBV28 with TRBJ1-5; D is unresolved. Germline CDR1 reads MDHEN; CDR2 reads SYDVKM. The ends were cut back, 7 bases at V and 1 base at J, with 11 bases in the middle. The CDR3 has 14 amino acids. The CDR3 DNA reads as TGTGCCAGCACGAGCAGGTTAAGCAATCAGCCCCAGCATTTT. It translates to CASTSRLSNQPQHF.

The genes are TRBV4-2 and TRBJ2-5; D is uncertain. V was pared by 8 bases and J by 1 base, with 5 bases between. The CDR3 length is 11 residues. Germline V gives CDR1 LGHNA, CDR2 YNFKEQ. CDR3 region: CASATQETQYF. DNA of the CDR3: TGTGCCAGCGCTACCCAAGAGACCCAGTACTTC.

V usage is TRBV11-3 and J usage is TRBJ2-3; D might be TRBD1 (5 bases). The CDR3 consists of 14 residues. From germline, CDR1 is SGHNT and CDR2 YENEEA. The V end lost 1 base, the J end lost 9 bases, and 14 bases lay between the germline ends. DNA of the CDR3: TGTGCCAGCAGCTTAGGGGGTCAACAGGACACGCAGTATTTT. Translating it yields CASSLGGQQDTQYF. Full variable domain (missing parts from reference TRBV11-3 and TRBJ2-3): EAGVVQSPRYKIIEKKQPVAFWCNPISGHNTLYWYLQNLGQGPELLIRYENEEAVDDSQLPKDRFSAERLKGVDSTLKIQPAELGDSAVYLCASSLGGQQDTQYFGPGTRLTVL.

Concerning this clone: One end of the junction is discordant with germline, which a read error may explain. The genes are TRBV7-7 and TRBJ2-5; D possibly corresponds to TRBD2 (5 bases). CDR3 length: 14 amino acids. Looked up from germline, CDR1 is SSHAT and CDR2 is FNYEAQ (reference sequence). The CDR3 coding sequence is TGTGCTAGCAGCAACGGGGTAGCGTTGGAGACCCAGTACTTC. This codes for CASSNGVALETQYF.

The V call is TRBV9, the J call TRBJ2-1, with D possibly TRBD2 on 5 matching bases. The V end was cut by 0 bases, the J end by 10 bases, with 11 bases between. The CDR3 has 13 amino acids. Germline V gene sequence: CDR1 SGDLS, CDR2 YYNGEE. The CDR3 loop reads CASSVGEGREQFF. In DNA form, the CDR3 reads TGTGCCAGCAGCGTAGGCGAGGGTAGGGAGCAGTTCTTC. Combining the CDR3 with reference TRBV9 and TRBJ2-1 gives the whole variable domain DSGVTQTPKHLITATGQRVTLRCSPRSGDLSVYWYQQSLDQGLQFLIQYYNGEERAKGNILERFSAQQFPDLHSELNLSSLELGDSALYFCASSVGEGREQFFGPGTRLTVL.

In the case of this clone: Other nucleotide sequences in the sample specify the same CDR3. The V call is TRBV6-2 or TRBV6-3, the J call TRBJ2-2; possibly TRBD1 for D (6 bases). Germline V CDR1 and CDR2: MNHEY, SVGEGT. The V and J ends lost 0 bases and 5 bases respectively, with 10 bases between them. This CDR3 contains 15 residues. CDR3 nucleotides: TGTGCCAGCAGTTACTCGATAGGGGGAACCGGGGAGCTGTTTTTT. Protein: CASSYSIGGTGELFF.